Presented here are 8 T cell receptor beta chains from one specimen sequenced in a study of blood T cell repertoires in COVID-19. TCRdb keeps only in-frame clones here, not all; method: immunoSEQ multiplex PCR. This table has approximately 220,000 clones, nearly 90% appearing once. The sequenced sample was PBMCs or T cells enriched from blood (not recorded which). The receptor source for this set is a man aged 25-45 years who had been exposed to COVID-19.

V gene TRBV5-6 combines with J gene TRBJ1-1; 8 nucleotides match TRBD1. This CDR3 contains 15 residues. Germline V lookup: CDR1 SGHDT, CDR2 YYEEEE. The junction had 7 bases not matched to a gene; V was cut back by 2 bases and J by 4 bases. CDR3 protein: CASSFTDRGPTEAFF. The DNA for the CDR3 is TGTGCCAGCAGCTTTACCGACAGGGGCCCCACTGAAGCTTTCTTT.

The V gene is TRBV6-5, the J gene TRBJ2-7, with 15 nucleotides matching TRBD2. Trimming cost V 6 bases and J 1 base; bases outside gene matches: 1. This CDR3 is 15 amino acids long. Germline V gene data show CDR1 as MNHEY and CDR2 as SVGAGI. This chain's CDR3 is CASRGTSGGSYEQYF. In DNA form, the CDR3 reads TGTGCCAGCAGAGGGACTAGCGGGGGGTCCTACGAGCAGTACTTC.

The rearrangement joins TRBV11-2 to TRBJ1-4, with 7 bases lining up with TRBD1. Unmatched junction bases numbered 13, after V lost 4 bases and J lost 8 bases. Germline V gene data show CDR1 as SGHAT and CDR2 as FQNNGV. CDR3 size: 16 residues. CDR3 amino acids: CASSSLRGQRGEKLFF. The CDR3, as DNA: TGTGCCAGCAGCTCCCTCCGGGGACAGCGAGGAGAAAAACTGTTTTTT.

This clone was counted only a few times. V usage is TRBV19 and J usage is TRBJ1-1, with a tentative D call TRBD1 (5 bases). The CDR3 covers 14 residues. Deletions cut 0 bases from V and 5 bases from J, with 10 bases between. Germline values: CDR1 LNHDA, CDR2 SQIVND (reference sequence). CDR3 nucleotide sequence: TGTGCCAGTAGTATAGAGGCAGGGCGGACTGAAGCTTTCTTT. It is translated as CASSIEAGRTEAFF.

The genes are TRBV6-5 and TRBJ2-1; 9 bases match TRBD1. V lost 4 bases to trimming and J lost 6 bases; unmatched junction nucleotides: 10. The CDR3 loop spans 16 amino acids. Germline CDR1 MNHEY, CDR2 SVGAGI. The CDR3 protein is CASSWAGQGESNEQFF. The CDR3 DNA sequence: TGTGCCAGCAGTTGGGCGGGACAGGGAGAATCCAATGAGCAGTTCTTC.

This chain connects TRBV10-3 to TRBJ2-5; D call uncertain. V lost 6 bases to trimming and J lost 5 bases, with 25 bases between them. There are 17 residues in the CDR3. The germline gives CDR1 ENHRY, CDR2 SYGVKD. The CDR3 DNA sequence: TGTGCCATCAGCCCGGCCGGCCTGAGGTCCTTGGCCGAGACCCAGTACTTC. This encodes CAISPAGLRSLAETQYF.

V usage is TRBV19 and J usage is TRBJ1-5, with 9 nucleotides matching TRBD1. J gave up 5 bases and V 5 bases, and 7 bases lay outside the gene matches. Germline V lookup: CDR1 LNHDA, CDR2 SQIVND (reference sequence). This CDR3 comprises 15 residues. The CDR3 sequence: CASSEDRGWDQPQHF. The CDR3 DNA follows: TGTGCCAGTAGTGAGGACAGGGGATGGGATCAGCCCCAGCATTTT.

CDR3: CASSLGGRTEAFF. As DNA, the CDR3 is TGTGCCAGCAGCTTAGGGGGGAGGACTGAAGCTTTCTTT. This chain joins TRBV7-2 and TRBJ1-1; possibly TRBD1 for D (5 bases). V was cut by 1 base and J by 5 bases, with 8 bases left in between. Germline V gene sequence: CDR1 SGHTA, CDR2 FQGNSA. This CDR3 has 13 amino acids.